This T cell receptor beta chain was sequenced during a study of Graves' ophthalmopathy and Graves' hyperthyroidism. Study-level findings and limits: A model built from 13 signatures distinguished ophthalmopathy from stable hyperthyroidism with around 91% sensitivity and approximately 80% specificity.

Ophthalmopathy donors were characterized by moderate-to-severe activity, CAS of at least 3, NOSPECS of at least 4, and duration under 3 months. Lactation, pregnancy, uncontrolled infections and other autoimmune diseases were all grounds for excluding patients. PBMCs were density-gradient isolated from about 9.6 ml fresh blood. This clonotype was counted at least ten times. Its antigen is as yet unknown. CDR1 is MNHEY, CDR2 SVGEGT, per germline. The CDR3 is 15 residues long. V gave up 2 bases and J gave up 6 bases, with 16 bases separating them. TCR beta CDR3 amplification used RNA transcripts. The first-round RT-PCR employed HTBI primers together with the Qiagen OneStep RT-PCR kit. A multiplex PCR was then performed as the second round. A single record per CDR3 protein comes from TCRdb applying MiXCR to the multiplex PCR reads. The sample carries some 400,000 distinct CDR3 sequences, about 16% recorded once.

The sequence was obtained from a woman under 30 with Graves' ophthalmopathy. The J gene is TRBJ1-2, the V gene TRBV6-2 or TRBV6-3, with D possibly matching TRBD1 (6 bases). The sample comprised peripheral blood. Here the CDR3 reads CASSYRARGKDGYTF. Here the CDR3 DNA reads TGTGCCAGCAGTTACCGGGCCAGGGGAAAGGATGGCTACACCTTC.